This section outlines one TCR beta chain sequence together with its context. The antigen remains undetermined. Trimming left V 1 base short and J 2 bases short, with 17 bases between. The CDR3 has 16 residues. Germline V lookup: CDR1 DFQATT, CDR2 SNEGSKA (reference sequence). As to time point: persistent/refractory GD, antithyroid drugs over 5 years with positive TRAb. PBMC RNA served as the TCR library source. Graves' disease diagnoses used American Thyroid Association guidelines. This specimen comes from a study of regulatory T cells in long-lasting Graves disease. Study-wide results and limits: Not thyroid tissue but only peripheral blood was studied. Persistent-disease Graves' patients showed less TCR diversity than new cases. The study found persistent patients shared more public clonotypes (about 3,000) than new patients (nearly 1,000).

For TCR beta, libraries came from iRepertoire HTBI primers and Arm-PCR of CDR3 regions. Each CDR3 protein gets one entry after TCRdb re-called the multiplex PCR reads with MiXCR. The sample has roughly 300,000 distinct CDR3 sequences; about 19% are singletons. The sequence derives from a female donor with Graves disease. The sequences come from peripheral blood mononuclear cells (PBMCs), collected when the disease was refractory, from a patient treated with antithyroid drugs. The chain employs TRBV20-1 and TRBJ1-1, with D possibly being TRBD1 (6 bases). This CDR3 is CSARAGNRGQNTEAFF. CDR3 bases: TGCAGTGCTAGAGCGGGCAATAGGGGACAAAACACTGAAGCTTTCTTT.